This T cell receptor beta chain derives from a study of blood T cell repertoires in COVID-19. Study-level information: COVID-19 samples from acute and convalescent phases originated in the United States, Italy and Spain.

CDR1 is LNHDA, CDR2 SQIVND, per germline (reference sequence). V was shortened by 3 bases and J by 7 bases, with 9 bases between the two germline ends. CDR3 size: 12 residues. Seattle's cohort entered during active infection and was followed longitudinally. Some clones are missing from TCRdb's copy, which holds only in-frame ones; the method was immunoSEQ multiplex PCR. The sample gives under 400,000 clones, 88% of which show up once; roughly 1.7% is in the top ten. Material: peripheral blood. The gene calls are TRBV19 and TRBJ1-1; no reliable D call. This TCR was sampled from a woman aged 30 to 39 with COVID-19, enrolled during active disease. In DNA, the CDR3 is TGTGCCAGTAGTATCGGGAGCCTTGAAGCTTTCTTT. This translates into CASSIGSLEAFF.